The entry below gives a single T cell receptor (beta chain) sequence along with its context. The antigen is not known. Germline CDR1 GTSNPN, CDR2 SVGIG (reference sequence). The CDR3 spans 17 residues. V lost 3 bases, J lost 5 bases, and 23 bases lay in between. Sample treatment: oral pan-JAK inhibitor, 5-10 mg twice daily. The data stem from a study of CD8+ T cells in alopecia areata. Study-level points and caveats: Affected scalp, especially in alopecia totalis/universalis, had a higher clonality than normal scalp did. Under tofacitinib, numerous expanded lesional clonotypes remained detectable in scalp and blood. Tofacitinib produced a significant decrease in scalp clonality and in expanded CD8+ clones among the top 100.

cDNA serving as the sequencing template came from extracted, reverse transcribed RNA. Repertoires were generated with immunoSEQ multiplex PCR, while TCRdb's copy carries only in-frame clones and drops some. The sample lists approximately 170,000 clones; about 60% were seen once. The sequence came from a human donor with alopecia areata. The sample was CD4+ T cells sorted from blood, taken at week 4, from a patient treated with tofacitinib. The V call is TRBV30, the J call TRBJ1-5, with no clear D. CDR3 sequence reads: CAWSRIRPGFLDQPQHF. The CDR3 DNA sequence: TGTGCCTGGAGCCGAATTCGGCCGGGATTTTTGGATCAGCCCCAGCATTTT. The complete variable domain, with remaining parts taken from reference TRBV30 and TRBJ1-5, reads SQTIHQWPATLVQPVGSPLSLECTVEGTSNPNLYWYRQAAGRGLQLLFYSVGIGQISSEVPQNLSASRPQDRQFILSSKKLLLSDSGFYLCAWSRIRPGFLDQPQHFGDGTRLSIL.